The source of this T cell receptor beta chain is a study of cytomegalovirus exposure and HLA in healthy donors. Findings and caveats of the study: Cytomegalovirus association was listed for 164 TCR beta chains.

As for this clone: Its target is not known.

Clones were read by immunoSEQ multiplex PCR, and TCRdb kept only the in-frame ones, dropping some. The table includes more than 95,000 clones, more than 75% detected once. Germline CDR1 and CDR2: GTSNPN and SVGIG (reference sequence). V was pared by 3 bases and J by 0 bases, with 3 bases of the junction left unmatched. The CDR3 is 16 residues long. The clonotype comes from a man aged 18 to 30 in good health and CMV-seronegative. The chain joins TRBV30 to TRBJ1-6; 9 bases agree with TRBD1. Sequencing used PBMCs. The DNA of the CDR3 is TGTGCCTGGAGGACAGGGGGGAGCTCCTATAATTCACCCCTCCACTTT. Its protein is CAWRTGGSSYNSPLHF.